The rows below give T cell receptor beta chains drawn from one sample of a study of blood T cell repertoires in COVID-19. The table came from immunoSEQ multiplex PCR; TCRdb's copy has only in-frame clones and leaves some out. The sample lists about 52,000 clones; nearly 90% were seen once. Sequencing was performed on peripheral blood. The receptor source for this set is a man older than 75 with active or convalescent COVID-19. CDR3s include the opening cysteine and the closing phenylalanine or tryptophan. The D gene is left open where the match is weak. Size values are once, few and many counts, or a class for expanded clones, and some rows have none.

d_call	v_call	j_call	clone_size	cdr3_aa	cdr3_nt
TRBD2	TRBV30	TRBJ2-1	NA	CAWSEGLAGDWEFF	TGTGCCTGGAGTGAGGGACTAGCGGGAGACTGGGAGTTCTTC
TRBD2	TRBV7-2	TRBJ2-7	few	CASSPNSGREQYF	TGTGCCAGCAGCCCGAATAGCGGGAGAGAGCAGTACTTC
TRBD1	TRBV7-2	TRBJ2-1	NA	CASSLDRGKVDEQFF	TGTGCCAGCAGCCTAGACAGGGGGAAAGTGGATGAGCAGTTCTTC
TRBD1	TRBV28	TRBJ1-3	once	CASSPGTGAGNTIYF	TGTGCCAGCAGTCCCGGGACAGGGGCTGGAAACACCATATATTTT
TRBD1	TRBV6-4	TRBJ1-1	NA	CASSVEGGAGAFF	TGTGCCAGCAGTGTAGAAGGGGGCGCGGGAGCTTTCTTT
NA	TRBV9	TRBJ1-1	NA	CASSVVSGRATEAFF	TGTGCCAGCAGCGTAGTATCAGGGAGGGCCACTGAAGCTTTCTTT
NA	TRBV3-1/TRBV3-2	TRBJ1-4	once	CASSQDGKGFNEKLFF	TGTGCCAGCAGCCAAGATGGAAAGGGGTTTAATGAAAAACTGTTTTTT
NA	TRBV23-1	TRBJ2-7	NA	CASSQTPGPEGQYF	TGCGCCAGCAGTCAAACTCCGGGCCCCGAGGGGCAGTACTTC
TRBD2	TRBV30	TRBJ2-3	NA	CAWSVRSGGADTQYF	TGTGCCTGGAGTGTACGAAGCGGGGGGGCAGATACGCAGTATTTT
NA	TRBV5-6	TRBJ1-5	few	CASSLGVRASNQPQHF	TGTGCCAGCAGCTTAGGGGTCCGGGCGAGCAATCAGCCCCAGCATTTT
NA	TRBV7-2	TRBJ2-7	NA	CASSPRQDRTYEQYF	TGTGCCAGCAGCCCTAGACAGGACCGCACCTACGAGCAGTACTTC
NA	TRBV10-3	TRBJ1-5	NA	CAISADGDQPQHF	TGTGCCATCAGCGCGGACGGGGATCAGCCCCAGCATTTT
NA	TRBV29-1	TRBJ2-7	NA	CSAGRSYEQYF	TGCAGCGCCGGAAGGAGCTACGAGCAGTACTTC
NA	TRBV28	TRBJ1-2	once	CASRQTRYGYTF	TGTGCCAGCAGACAGACCCGCTATGGCTACACCTTC
TRBD1	TRBV4-3	TRBJ2-7	once	CASSQVKGADEQYF	TGCGCCAGCAGCCAAGTCAAGGGGGCCGACGAGCAGTACTTC
NA	TRBV18	TRBJ1-1	NA	CASSPPLFTEAFF	TGTGCCAGCTCACCACCGCTATTCACTGAAGCTTTCTTT
NA	TRBV19	TRBJ2-7	NA	CASSIGGGDEQYF	TGTGCCAGTAGTATAGGAGGGGGGGACGAGCAGTACTTC
NA	TRBV18	TRBJ2-7	NA	CASSSRGGQGTYEQYF	TGTGCCAGCTCATCACGGGGGGGACAGGGTACATACGAGCAGTACTTC
TRBD2	TRBV5-1	TRBJ2-5	NA	CASSVSGSGRETQYF	TGCGCCAGCAGCGTTAGCGGGAGCGGCCGAGAGACCCAGTACTTC
NA	TRBV5-6	TRBJ2-7	NA	CASSSPGRGPSYEQYF	TGTGCCAGCAGCTCACCTGGCAGGGGCCCTTCCTACGAGCAGTACTTC
TRBD2	TRBV6-2/TRBV6-3	TRBJ2-5	NA	CASSYEGGRGETQYF	TGTGCCAGCAGTTACGAAGGCGGGAGGGGAGAGACCCAGTACTTC
NA	TRBV5-1	TRBJ1-1	NA	CASSSQLGGDTEAFF	TGCGCCAGCAGCTCTCAACTTGGGGGGGACACTGAAGCTTTCTTT
TRBD1	TRBV6-2/TRBV6-3	TRBJ2-2	NA	CASRYHITDRDSTGELFF	TGTGCCAGCAGATACCATATTACGGACAGGGATAGCACCGGGGAGCTGTTTTTT
NA	TRBV28	TRBJ1-5	NA	CASRGGYQPQHF	TGTGCCAGCCGCGGTGGATATCAGCCCCAGCATTTT
NA	TRBV7-2	TRBJ1-6	NA	CASSLASVWSPLHF	TGTGCCAGCAGCTTAGCGTCGGTGTGGTCACCCCTCCACTTT
NA	TRBV7-2	TRBJ2-5	NA	CASSLSGMQETQYF	TGTGCCAGCAGCTTATCGGGGATGCAAGAGACCCAGTACTTC
NA	TRBV30	TRBJ1-5	NA	CAWSVRTGDNSNQPQHF	TGTGCCTGGAGTGTACGAACAGGTGATAATAGCAATCAGCCCCAGCATTTT
NA	TRBV7-2	TRBJ1-3	once	CASSTYGNTIYF	TGTGCCAGCAGCACCTACGGAAACACCATATATTTT
TRBD1	TRBV6-2/TRBV6-3	TRBJ2-5	NA	CASSGQGQTQYF	TGTGCCAGCAGTGGACAGGGCCAGACCCAGTACTTC
NA	TRBV11-2	TRBJ2-5	NA	CASSSQETQYF	TGTGCCAGCAGCTCGCAAGAGACCCAGTACTTC
TRBD2	TRBV19	TRBJ2-5	NA	CASSIVAAGGQETQYF	TGTGCCAGTAGTATAGTAGCAGCGGGGGGACAAGAGACCCAGTACTTC
NA	TRBV19	TRBJ1-6	NA	CASSKPGRSYNSPLHF	TGTGCCAGTAGTAAACCGGGAAGGTCCTATAATTCACCCCTCCACTTT
NA	TRBV9	TRBJ1-6	NA	CASRETGGNSPLHF	TGTGCCAGCAGGGAGACGGGAGGGAATTCACCCCTCCACTTT
TRBD1	TRBV2	TRBJ1-1	NA	CASTGTVNTEAFF	TGTGCCAGCACCGGGACAGTGAACACTGAAGCTTTCTTT
NA	TRBV5-4	TRBJ2-7	NA	CASSSGTSSYEQYF	TGTGCCAGCAGCTCCGGGACATCATCCTACGAGCAGTACTTC
TRBD2	TRBV9	TRBJ2-3	NA	CASSVDASGGPTQYF	TGTGCCAGCAGCGTAGACGCTAGCGGGGGTCCCACGCAGTATTTT
NA	TRBV24-1	TRBJ1-2	NA	CATSENEAYGYTF	TGTGCCACCAGTGAGAACGAGGCCTATGGCTACACCTTC
NA	TRBV24-1	TRBJ2-2	NA	CATTPGTTNTGELFF	TGTGCCACCACCCCCGGGACAACGAACACCGGGGAGCTGTTTTTT
NA	TRBV5-8	TRBJ1-3	NA	CASSLLLGNTIYF	TGTGCCAGCAGCTTGCTCTTAGGAAACACCATATATTTT
TRBD1	TRBV18	TRBJ1-2	NA	CASSPRQGNYGYTF	TGTGCCAGCTCACCAAGACAGGGAAACTATGGCTACACCTTC
TRBD2	TRBV4-3	TRBJ2-1	NA	CASSQDQASGNPYNEQFF	TGCGCCAGCAGCCAAGATCAGGCTAGCGGGAACCCCTACAATGAGCAGTTCTTC
NA	TRBV9	TRBJ1-1	NA	CASSVEQVGTEAFF	TGTGCCAGCAGCGTAGAACAGGTCGGGACTGAAGCTTTCTTT
TRBD2	TRBV24-1	TRBJ2-3	NA	CATSETSGGGVSDTQYF	TGTGCCACCAGTGAGACTAGCGGGGGGGGCGTGTCAGATACGCAGTATTTT
NA	TRBV4-1	TRBJ2-2	once	CASSQPILRSGELFF	TGCGCCAGCAGCCAACCTATTCTCCGATCCGGGGAGCTGTTTTTT
NA	TRBV30	TRBJ2-1	NA	CAWNPTGNEQFF	TGTGCCTGGAACCCGACGGGCAATGAGCAGTTCTTC
NA	TRBV23-1	TRBJ2-1	NA	CASSPRDGGANEQFF	TGCGCCAGCAGTCCCCGGGACGGAGGGGCGAATGAGCAGTTCTTC
TRBD1	TRBV24-1	TRBJ2-5	NA	CATSNPHRGGETQYF	TGTGCCACCAGTAACCCGCACAGGGGTGGGGAGACCCAGTACTTC
TRBD2	TRBV7-2	TRBJ2-1	NA	CASSLSGGSSYNEQFF	TGTGCCAGCAGCCTGAGCGGGGGGAGCTCCTACAATGAGCAGTTCTTC